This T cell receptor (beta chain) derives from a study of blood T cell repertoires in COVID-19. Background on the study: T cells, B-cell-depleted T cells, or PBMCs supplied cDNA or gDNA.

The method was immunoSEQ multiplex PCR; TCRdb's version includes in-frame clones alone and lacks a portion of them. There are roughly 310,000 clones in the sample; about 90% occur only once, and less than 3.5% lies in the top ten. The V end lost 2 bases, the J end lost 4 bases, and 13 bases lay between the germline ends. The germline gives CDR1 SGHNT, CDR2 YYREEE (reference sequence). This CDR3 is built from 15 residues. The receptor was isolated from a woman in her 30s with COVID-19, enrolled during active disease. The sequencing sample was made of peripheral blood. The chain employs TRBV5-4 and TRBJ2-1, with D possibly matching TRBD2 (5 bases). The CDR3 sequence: CASSFGETPYNEQFF. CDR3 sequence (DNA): TGTGCCAGCAGCTTCGGGGAGACCCCATACAATGAGCAGTTCTTC.